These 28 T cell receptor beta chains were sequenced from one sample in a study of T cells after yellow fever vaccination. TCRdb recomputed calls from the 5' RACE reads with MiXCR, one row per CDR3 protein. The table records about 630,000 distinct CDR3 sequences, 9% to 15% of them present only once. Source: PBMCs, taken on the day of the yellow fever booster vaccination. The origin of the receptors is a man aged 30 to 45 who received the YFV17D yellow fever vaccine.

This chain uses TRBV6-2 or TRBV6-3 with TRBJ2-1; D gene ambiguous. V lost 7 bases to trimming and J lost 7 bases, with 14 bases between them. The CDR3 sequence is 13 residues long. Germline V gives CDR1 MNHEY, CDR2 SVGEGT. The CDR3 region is CASIGERGNEQFF. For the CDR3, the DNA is TGTGCCAGCATCGGAGAGCGCGGAAATGAGCAGTTCTTC.

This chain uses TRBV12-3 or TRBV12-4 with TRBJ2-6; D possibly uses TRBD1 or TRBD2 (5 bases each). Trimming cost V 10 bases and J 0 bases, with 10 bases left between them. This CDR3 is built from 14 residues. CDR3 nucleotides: TGTGCCACCACAGGAGGCTCTGGGGCCAACGTCCTGACTTTC. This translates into CATTGGSGANVLTF.

CDR3 DNA: TGTGCCAGCGAGACGGTCTATGGCTACACCTTC. The encoded protein is CASETVYGYTF. V usage is TRBV12-3 or TRBV12-4 and J usage is TRBJ1-2; D ambiguous. V was pared by 8 bases and J by 4 bases, with 8 bases between. The CDR3 consists of 11 residues.

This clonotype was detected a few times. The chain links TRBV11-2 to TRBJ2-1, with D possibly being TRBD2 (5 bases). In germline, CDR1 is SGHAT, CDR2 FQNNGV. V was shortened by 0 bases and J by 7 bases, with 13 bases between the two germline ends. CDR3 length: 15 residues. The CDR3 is CASSLEVGVGNEQFF. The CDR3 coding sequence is TGTGCCAGCAGCTTAGAGGTGGGAGTGGGTAATGAGCAGTTCTTC.

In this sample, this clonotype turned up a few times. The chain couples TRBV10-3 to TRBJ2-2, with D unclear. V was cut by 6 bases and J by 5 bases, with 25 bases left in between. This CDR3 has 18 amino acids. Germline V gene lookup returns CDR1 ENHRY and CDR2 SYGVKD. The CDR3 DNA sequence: TGTGCCATCAGCCCCCCATCGAGCTCTAGTTTGGAGACCGGGGAGCTGTTTTTT. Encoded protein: CAISPPSSSSLETGELFF.

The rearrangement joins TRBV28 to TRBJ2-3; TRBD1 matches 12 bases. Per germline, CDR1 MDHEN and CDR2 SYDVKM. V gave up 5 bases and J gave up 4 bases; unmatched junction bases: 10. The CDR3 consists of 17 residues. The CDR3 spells CASSGIAGQGASDTQYF. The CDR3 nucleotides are TGTGCCAGCAGTGGGATTGCGGGACAGGGGGCCTCAGATACGCAGTATTTT.

The CDR3 DNA reads TGTGCCAGCAGCGCCGGGGGGTATAGCGGGAGTAGGTCGAATGAGCAGTTCTTC. Translating gives CASSAGGYSGSRSNEQFF. This chain links TRBV9 with TRBJ2-1; 9 bases are a match to TRBD2. Trimming took 3 bases from V and 7 from J; bases not matched to a gene: 17. CDR1 and CDR2 (germline): SGDLS, YYNGEE. The CDR3 totals 18 residues.

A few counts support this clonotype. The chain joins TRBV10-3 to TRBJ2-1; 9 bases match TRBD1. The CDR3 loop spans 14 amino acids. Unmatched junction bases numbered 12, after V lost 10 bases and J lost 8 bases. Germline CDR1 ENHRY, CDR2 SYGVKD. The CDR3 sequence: CASNAGQGPDEQFF. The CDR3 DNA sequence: TGTGCCAGCAACGCGGGACAGGGACCTGATGAGCAGTTCTTC.

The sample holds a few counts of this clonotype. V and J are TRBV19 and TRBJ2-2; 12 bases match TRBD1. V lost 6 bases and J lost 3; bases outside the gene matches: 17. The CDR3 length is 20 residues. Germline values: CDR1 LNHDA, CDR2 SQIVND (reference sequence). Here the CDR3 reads CASSLLPGQGAIQDTGELFF. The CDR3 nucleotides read TGTGCCAGTAGCTTACTGCCGGGACAGGGGGCTATTCAGGACACCGGGGAGCTGTTTTTT.

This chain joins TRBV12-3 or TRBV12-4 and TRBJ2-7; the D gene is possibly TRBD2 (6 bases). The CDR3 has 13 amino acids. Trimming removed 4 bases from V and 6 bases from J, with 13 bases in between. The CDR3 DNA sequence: TGTGCCAGCAGTTCGGGGGTCGGACGCGAGCAGTACTTC. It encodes CASSSGVGREQYF.

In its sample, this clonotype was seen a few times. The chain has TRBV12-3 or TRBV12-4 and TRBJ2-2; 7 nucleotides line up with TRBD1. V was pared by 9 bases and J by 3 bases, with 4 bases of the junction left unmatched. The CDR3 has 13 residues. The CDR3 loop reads CASDQGDTGELFF. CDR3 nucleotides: TGTGCCAGTGACCAGGGGGACACCGGGGAGCTGTTTTTT.

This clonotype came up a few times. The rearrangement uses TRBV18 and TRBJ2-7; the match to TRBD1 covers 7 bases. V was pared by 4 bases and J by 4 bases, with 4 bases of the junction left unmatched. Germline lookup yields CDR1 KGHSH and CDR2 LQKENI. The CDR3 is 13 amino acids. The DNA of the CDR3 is TGTGCCAGCTCACAGGGGGCGGAGTACGAGCAGTACTTC. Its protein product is CASSQGAEYEQYF.

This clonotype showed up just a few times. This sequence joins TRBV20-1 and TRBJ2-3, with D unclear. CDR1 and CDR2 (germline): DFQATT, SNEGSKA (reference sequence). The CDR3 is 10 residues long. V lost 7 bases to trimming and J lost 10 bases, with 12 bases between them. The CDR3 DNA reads TGCAGTGTAGGCGGCGGCCCGCAGTATTTT. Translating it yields CSVGGGPQYF.

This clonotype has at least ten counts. The CDR3 nucleotides read TGTGCCAGCAGTTTATTAGCCACCACAGCGTACGAGCAGTACTTC. Translating gives CASSLLATTAYEQYF. The chain links TRBV6-5 to TRBJ2-7; D gene ambiguous. Germline V gene data show CDR1 as MNHEY and CDR2 as SVGAGI. V was pared by 4 bases and J by 4 bases, with 17 bases between. The CDR3 is 15 amino acids.

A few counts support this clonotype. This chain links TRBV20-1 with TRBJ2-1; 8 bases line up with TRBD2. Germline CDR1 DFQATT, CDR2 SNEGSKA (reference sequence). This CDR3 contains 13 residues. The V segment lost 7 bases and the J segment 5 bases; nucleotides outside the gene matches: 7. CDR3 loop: CSEFLAGHNEQFF. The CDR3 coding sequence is TGCAGTGAATTTCTAGCGGGCCACAATGAGCAGTTCTTC.

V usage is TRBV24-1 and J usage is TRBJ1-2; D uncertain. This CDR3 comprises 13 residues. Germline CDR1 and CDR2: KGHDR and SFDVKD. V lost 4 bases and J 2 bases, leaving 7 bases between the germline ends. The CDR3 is CATSDSLNYGYTF. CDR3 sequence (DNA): TGTGCCACCAGTGACAGCTTAAACTATGGCTACACCTTC.

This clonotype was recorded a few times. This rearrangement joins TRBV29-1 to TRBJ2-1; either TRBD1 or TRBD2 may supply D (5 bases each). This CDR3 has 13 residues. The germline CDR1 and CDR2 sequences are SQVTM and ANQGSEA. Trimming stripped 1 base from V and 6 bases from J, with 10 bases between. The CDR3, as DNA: TGCAGCGTTGAAGGGGACGCGGGCAATGAGCAGTTCTTC. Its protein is CSVEGDAGNEQFF.

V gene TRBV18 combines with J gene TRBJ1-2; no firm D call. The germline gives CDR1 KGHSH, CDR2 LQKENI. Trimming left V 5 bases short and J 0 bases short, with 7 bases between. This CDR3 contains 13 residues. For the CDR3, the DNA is TGTGCCAGCTCAGCTCAGGCTAACTATGGCTACACCTTC. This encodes CASSAQANYGYTF.

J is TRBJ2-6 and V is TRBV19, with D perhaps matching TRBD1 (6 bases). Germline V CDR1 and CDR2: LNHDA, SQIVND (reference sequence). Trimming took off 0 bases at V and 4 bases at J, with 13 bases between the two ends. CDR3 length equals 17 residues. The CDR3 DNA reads TGTGCCAGTAGTATAGATCTAGGACAGACCGGGGCCAACGTCCTGACTTTC. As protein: CASSIDLGQTGANVLTF.

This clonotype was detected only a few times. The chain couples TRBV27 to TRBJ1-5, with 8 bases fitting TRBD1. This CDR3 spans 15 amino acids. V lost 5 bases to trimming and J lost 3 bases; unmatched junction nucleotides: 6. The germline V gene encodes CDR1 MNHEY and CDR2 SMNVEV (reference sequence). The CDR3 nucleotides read TGTGCCAGCAGTCCCAGGGGGCTTGACAATCAGCCCCAGCATTTT. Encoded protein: CASSPRGLDNQPQHF.

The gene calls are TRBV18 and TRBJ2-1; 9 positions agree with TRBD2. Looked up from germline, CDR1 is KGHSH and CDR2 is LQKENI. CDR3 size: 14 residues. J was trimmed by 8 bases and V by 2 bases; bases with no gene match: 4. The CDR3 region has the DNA TGTGCCAGCTCACCATCAACTAGCGGGTATGAGCAGTTCTTC. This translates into CASSPSTSGYEQFF.

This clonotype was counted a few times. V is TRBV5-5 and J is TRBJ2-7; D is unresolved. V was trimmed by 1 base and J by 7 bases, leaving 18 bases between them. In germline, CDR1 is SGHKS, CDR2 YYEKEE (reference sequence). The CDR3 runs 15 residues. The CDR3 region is CASSLSTSEGGEQYF. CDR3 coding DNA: TGTGCCAGCAGCTTGAGCACATCCGAAGGTGGAGAGCAGTACTTC. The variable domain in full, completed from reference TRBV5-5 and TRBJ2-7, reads DAGVTQSPTHLIKTRGQQVTLRCSPISGHKSVSWYQQVLGQGPQFIFQYYEKEERGRGNFPDRFSARQFPNYSSELNVNALLLGDSALYLCASSLSTSEGGEQYFGPGTRLTVT.

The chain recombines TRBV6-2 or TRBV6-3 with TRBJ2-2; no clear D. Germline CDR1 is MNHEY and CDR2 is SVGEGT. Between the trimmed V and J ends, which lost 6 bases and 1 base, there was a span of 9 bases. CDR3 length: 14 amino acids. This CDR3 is CASRDIQNTGELFF. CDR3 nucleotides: TGTGCCAGCAGGGATATTCAGAACACCGGGGAGCTGTTTTTT.

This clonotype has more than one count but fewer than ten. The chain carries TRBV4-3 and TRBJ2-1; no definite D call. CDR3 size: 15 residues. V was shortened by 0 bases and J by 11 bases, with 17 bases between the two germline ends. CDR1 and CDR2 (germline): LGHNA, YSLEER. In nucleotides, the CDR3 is TGCGCCAGCAGCCAAGATAAGGGTTTTTGGTCTCAGCAGTTCTTC. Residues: CASSQDKGFWSQQFF.

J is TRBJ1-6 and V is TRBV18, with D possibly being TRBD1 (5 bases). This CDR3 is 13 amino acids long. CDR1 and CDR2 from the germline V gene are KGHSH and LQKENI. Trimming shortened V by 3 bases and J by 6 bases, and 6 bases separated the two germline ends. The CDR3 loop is CASSPQGNSPLHF. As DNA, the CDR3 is TGTGCCAGCTCACCCCAGGGTAATTCACCCCTCCACTTT.

CDR3 sequence: CSAPTQLAKNIQYF. The CDR3 DNA follows: TGCAGTGCTCCGACACAGTTAGCCAAAAACATTCAGTACTTC. The chain couples TRBV20-1 to TRBJ2-4; D gene uncertain. Trimming cost V 5 bases and J 0 bases, with 11 bases left between them. This CDR3 contains 14 residues. Per germline, CDR1 DFQATT and CDR2 SNEGSKA (reference sequence).

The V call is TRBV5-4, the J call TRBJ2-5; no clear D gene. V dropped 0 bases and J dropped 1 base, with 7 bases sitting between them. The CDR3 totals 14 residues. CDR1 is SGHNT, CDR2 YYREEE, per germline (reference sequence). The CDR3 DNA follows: TGTGCCAGCAGCTTGGAAGCACTCCAAGAGACCCAGTACTTC. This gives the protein CASSLEALQETQYF.

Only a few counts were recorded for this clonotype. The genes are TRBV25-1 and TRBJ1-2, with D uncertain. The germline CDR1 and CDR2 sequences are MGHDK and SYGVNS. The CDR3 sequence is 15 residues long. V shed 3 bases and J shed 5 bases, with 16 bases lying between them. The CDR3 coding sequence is TGTGCCAGCAGTGAGGGATACGAAGTCTTTTATGGCTACACCTTC. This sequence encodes CASSEGYEVFYGYTF.